The 6 T cell receptor beta chains below come from one sample, sequenced in a study of T cell changes during pregnancy in multiple sclerosis. The repertoire was sequenced with immunoSEQ multiplex PCR; TCRdb's copy has only in-frame clones and lacks some. The table includes around 47,000 clones, about 95% detected once. This specimen was peripheral blood, taken in the second trimester of pregnancy. The receptor set was obtained from a female donor with multiple sclerosis, enrolled in a pregnancy study.

The chain uses TRBV10-1 and TRBJ1-2; D might be TRBD1 (5 bases). Trimming cost V 2 bases and J 7 bases, with 8 bases left between them. CDR3 size: 12 residues. Germline loops: CDR1 WNHNN, CDR2 SYGVQD (reference sequence). The chain's CDR3 is CASSELQGGYTF. The CDR3 nucleotides are TGCGCCAGCAGTGAGCTCCAGGGTGGCTACACCTTC.

The chain has TRBV11-2 and TRBJ2-7; 7 bases align to TRBD2. The CDR3 is 18 amino acids. The J segment lost 5 bases and the V segment lost 2 bases, leaving 18 bases of the junction unmatched. Germline CDR1 SGHAT, CDR2 FQNNGV. CDR3 amino acids: CASSLFVAASGKKNEQYF. The DNA for the CDR3 is TGTGCCAGCAGCTTATTTGTCGCGGCTAGCGGTAAAAAAAACGAGCAGTACTTC.

J is TRBJ1-1 and V is TRBV9; TRBD1 is a possible D gene (6 bases). The CDR3 is 14 residues long. Germline V CDR1 and CDR2: SGDLS, YYNGEE. V was cut by 1 base and J by 4 bases, with 11 bases left in between. The CDR3 region is CASSVTQGTTEAFF. CDR3 nucleotide sequence: TGTGCCAGCAGCGTAACGCAGGGGACCACTGAAGCTTTCTTT.

The chain combines TRBV6-1 with TRBJ1-5, with 8 bases that match TRBD1. J lost 4 bases, V lost 6 bases, and 5 bases had no gene match. This CDR3 is built from 14 residues. Germline-derived CDR1 and CDR2 are MNHNS and SASEGT. For the CDR3, the DNA is TGTGCCAGCAGCTTAGACAGGGGAAATCAGCCCCAGCATTTT. Its translation is CASSLDRGNQPQHF.

The chain has TRBV29-1 and TRBJ2-5; TRBD2 matches at 11 bases. Germline CDR1 and CDR2: SQVTM and ANQGSEA. With V trimmed by 3 bases and J by 3 bases, 3 bases remained unmatched. The CDR3 extends over 14 amino acids. The CDR3 nucleotides read TGCAGCGTTGAGGCACTAGCGGGAGAAGAGACCCAGTACTTC. Protein product: CSVEALAGEETQYF.

The V gene is TRBV27, the J gene TRBJ1-1; weak D call: TRBD1 (6 bases). V shed 6 bases and J shed 2 bases, with 13 bases lying between them. The CDR3 loop spans 14 amino acids. Germline CDR1 MNHEY, CDR2 SMNVEV (reference sequence). CDR3 bases: TGTGCCAGCAGGGCCGGGACACTTAACACTGAAGCTTTCTTT. Amino acids: CASRAGTLNTEAFF.